The 18 T cell receptor beta chains listed next were all sequenced from one sample in a study of Ad26.COV2.S vaccination and SARS-CoV-2 variants. The treatment was: approximately 18 received Ad26.COV2.S at low or high dose, single or two shots; 5 received placebo; per-sample allocation not given. The samples date from day 63 after the first vaccine or placebo injection. Only in-frame clones appear in the TCRdb table, and some are missing; sequencing was by immunoSEQ multiplex PCR. The sample consists of about 350,000 clones, more than 85% of them appearing once. Sequenced material: peripheral blood, taken in a trial of Ad26.COV2.S vaccine versus placebo. The source is a person aged 18-60 years who received the Ad26.COV2.S COVID-19 vaccine or a placebo.

The rearrangement uses TRBV7-9 and TRBJ1-1, with D possibly TRBD1 on 5 matching bases. The CDR3 contains 15 residues. Trimming removed 4 bases from V and 1 base from J, with 13 bases in between. Germline V gene data show CDR1 as SEHNR and CDR2 as FQNEAQ (reference sequence). For the CDR3, the DNA is TGTGCCAGCAGCTCCATTGGGGACGGGAACACTGAAGCTTTCTTT. It is translated as CASSSIGDGNTEAFF.

V usage is TRBV7-2 and J usage is TRBJ1-6, with D possibly TRBD1 on 6 matching bases. Trimming took 5 bases from V and 9 from J, leaving 17 bases between them. The CDR3 is made up of 15 amino acids. Per the germline V gene, CDR1 is SGHTA and CDR2 is FQGNSA. In DNA, the CDR3 is TGTGCCAGCAGCCAGGGGACGGCCTGGGGTTCACCCCTCCACTTT. It yields the protein CASSQGTAWGSPLHF.

The CDR3 loop is CASSPWTDTDTQYF. CDR3 nucleotides: TGTGCCAGCAGCCCATGGACGGACACAGATACGCAGTATTTT. The chain joins TRBV13 to TRBJ2-3; no firm D call. The CDR3 spans 14 residues. Trimming removed 5 bases at V and 2 bases at J, with 11 bases between. CDR1 and CDR2 from the germline V gene are PRHDT and FYEKMQ (reference sequence).

CDR3 amino acids: CASSYSWTGGGSIANVLTF. DNA for the CDR3: TGTGCCAGCAGTTACTCGTGGACAGGGGGTGGTAGTATTGCCAACGTCCTGACTTTC. The rearrangement joins TRBV6-2 or TRBV6-3 to TRBJ2-6, with 10 positions matching TRBD1. Germline-derived CDR1 and CDR2 are MNHEY and SVGEGT. The CDR3 has 19 residues. With V trimmed by 0 bases and J by 7 bases, 12 bases remained unmatched.

This chain joins TRBV20-1 and TRBJ2-2; a weak D match, TRBD2 (6 bases). The germline V and J ends were trimmed by 3 bases and 4 bases, with 15 bases remaining between them. CDR1 and CDR2 (germline): DFQATT, SNEGSKA (reference sequence). The CDR3 contains 15 residues. In DNA form, the CDR3 reads TGCAGTGCTAGTCCCGGGACTCCGACCACCGGGGAGCTGTTTTTT. Its translation is CSASPGTPTTGELFF.

The rearrangement uses TRBV11-2 and TRBJ2-7, with 10 bases identical to TRBD1. V lost 5 bases, J lost 0 bases, and 4 bases stayed unmatched. CDR3 length equals 15 residues. The germline CDR1 and CDR2 sequences are SGHAT and FQNNGV. CDR3 nucleotide sequence: TGTGCCAGCAGCCTGACAGGGGGCTACTCCTACGAGCAGTACTTC. Translated, it gives CASSLTGGYSYEQYF.

J is TRBJ1-1 and V is TRBV18; 8 bases map to TRBD1. The trim removed 3 bases at V and 0 bases at J, leaving 6 bases unmatched. CDR1 is KGHSH, CDR2 LQKENI, per germline. The CDR3 is made up of 16 amino acids. CDR3 nucleotides: TGTGCCAGCTCACCTTCCTCGGGACAGGTGAACACTGAAGCTTTCTTT. This encodes CASSPSSGQVNTEAFF.

Here the CDR3 reads CASRRQEDTGELFF. CDR3 nucleotide sequence: TGTGCCAGCAGGCGACAGGAAGACACCGGGGAGCTGTTTTTT. The V and J genes are TRBV7-9 and TRBJ2-2, with D possibly TRBD1 on 6 matching bases. The CDR3 length is 14 residues. The germline gives CDR1 SEHNR, CDR2 FQNEAQ (reference sequence). V shed 6 bases and J shed 3 bases, with 11 bases lying between them.

Notes on this clone: The final CDR3 position lacks the conserved phenylalanine or tryptophan, pointing to a likely read error. It is unclear where the CDR3 begins or ends on the DNA, so no DNA is shown, and the CDR3 is as TCRdb lists it. V and J are TRBV3-1 (or the pseudogene TRBV3-2) and TRBJ1-1. Germline CDR1 reads LGHDT; CDR2 reads YNNKEL (reference sequence). The CDR3 adds up to 8 amino acids, both ends counted. The CDR3: CASSQGVG.

The V and J genes are TRBV27 and TRBJ2-7; D not certain. Germline V gene data show CDR1 as MNHEY and CDR2 as SMNVEV (reference sequence). CDR3 size: 19 residues. Between the trimmed V and J ends, which lost 0 bases and 0 bases, there was a span of 21 bases. The CDR3 loop reads CASSLSFGQSSAVSYEQYF. The CDR3 DNA sequence: TGTGCCAGCAGTTTATCGTTTGGTCAATCGTCGGCGGTCTCCTACGAGCAGTACTTC.

This clone has just a few counts. The chain uses TRBV28 and TRBJ1-6; no firm D call. V dropped 7 bases and J dropped 7 bases, with 14 bases sitting between them. The CDR3 contains 14 residues. Germline V lookup: CDR1 MDHEN, CDR2 SYDVKM. The CDR3 spells CASKGFGSNSPLHF. In DNA, the CDR3 is TGTGCCAGCAAGGGATTCGGGTCAAATTCACCCCTCCACTTT.

The chain is built from TRBV28 and TRBJ2-3; 7 positions agree with TRBD2. The germline V gene encodes CDR1 MDHEN and CDR2 SYDVKM. The V gene end was trimmed by 4 bases and the J gene end by 6 bases; junction bases not matched to a gene: 4. The CDR3 is 13 residues long. The CDR3 DNA reads as TGTGCCAGCAGTTACGGGCGGGGGGATACGCAGTATTTT. Encoded protein: CASSYGRGDTQYF.

This clone was seen only a few times. The chain combines TRBV28 with TRBJ1-2; no reliable D call. The CDR3 is 13 residues long. Trimming removed 2 bases from V and 14 bases from J, with 18 bases in between. Germline CDR1 MDHEN, CDR2 SYDVKM. Here the CDR3 reads CASSLPERMGRTF. CDR3 sequence (DNA): TGTGCCAGCAGTTTACCAGAAAGGATGGGTAGGACCTTC.

The CDR3 spells CASSPSPTGRKGYTF. The CDR3 DNA follows: TGTGCCAGCAGCCCTTCCCCGACAGGGAGAAAAGGCTACACCTTC. The J gene is TRBJ1-2, the V gene TRBV5-5, with 7 positions matching TRBD1. Germline assignment: CDR1 SGHKS and CDR2 YYEKEE (reference sequence). Trimming took 4 bases from V and 8 from J; bases not matched to a gene: 14. This CDR3 contains 15 residues.

There are a few counts of this clone. The chain recombines TRBV7-2 with TRBJ1-5; D remains ambiguous. The CDR3 totals 15 residues. The germline CDR1 and CDR2 sequences are SGHTA and FQGNSA. The V and J ends lost 1 base and 2 bases respectively, with 9 bases between them. This CDR3 reads CASSLEWSGNQPQHF. The CDR3 coding sequence is TGTGCCAGCAGCTTAGAGTGGAGCGGCAATCAGCCCCAGCATTTT.

The rearrangement links TRBV2 to TRBJ1-4, with 9 bases aligning to TRBD1. The CDR3 spans 15 residues. J lost 7 bases, V lost 6 bases, and 9 bases had no gene match. CDR1 is SNHLY, CDR2 FYNNEI, per germline. The CDR3 reads CASRKQGQGTEKLFF. In DNA, the CDR3 is TGTGCCAGCAGAAAGCAAGGACAGGGGACTGAAAAACTGTTTTTT. The full variable domain, rest sourced from reference TRBV2 and TRBJ1-4, is EPEVTQTPSHQVTQMGQEVILRCVPISNHLYFYWYRQILGQKVEFLVSFYNNEISEKSEIFDDQFSVERPDGSNFTLKIRSTKLEDSAMYFCASRKQGQGTEKLFFGSGTQLSVL.

The rearrangement links TRBV6-5 to TRBJ1-5; the match to TRBD1 covers 9 bases. Germline lookup yields CDR1 MNHEY and CDR2 SVGAGI. V trimming: 4 bases; J trimming: 2 bases; junction bases outside the gene matches: 6. This CDR3 spans 16 amino acids. CDR3 protein: CASSFLTGGRNQPQHF. The CDR3 DNA sequence: TGTGCCAGCAGTTTCCTTACAGGGGGCCGCAATCAGCCCCAGCATTTT.

The chain has TRBV3-1 (or the pseudogene TRBV3-2) and TRBJ1-1; TRBD1 is a possible D gene (6 bases). Trimming pared 2 bases from V and 3 bases from J, leaving 10 bases between. The V gene's germline CDR1 is LGHDT and CDR2 YNNKEL (reference sequence). The CDR3 spans 14 residues. The CDR3 DNA reads TGTGCCAGCAGCCAACGGGGGGCGGACACTGAAGCTTTCTTT. Protein sequence: CASSQRGADTEAFF.